This T cell receptor (beta chain) emerged from a study of long-term antiretroviral therapy in people with HIV. With V trimmed by 6 bases and J by 5 bases, 6 bases remained unmatched. The CDR3 is made up of 13 amino acids. The germline V gene has CDR1 SGHDN and CDR2 FVKESK. Findings of the study overall: Whereas controls had wider CDR3 length ranges, HIV repertoires had narrower ones.

To note about this clone: As yet, its antigen is unknown.

Treated in the United States were all of the participants with HIV. Each sample contained roughly 0.85-10 million cryopreserved PBMC, thawed before DNA extraction. At survey level, the immunoSEQ assay was run in its v3.0 version. The assay was immunoSEQ multiplex PCR, and TCRdb's table has in-frame clones only and misses some. This sample carries 20,000 to 25,000 clones, around 83% of them seen once, and the ten largest clones take roughly a quarter. This specimen consisted of unsorted PBMCs, obtained 0.4 years after starting antiretroviral therapy. This TCR came from a man in his forties or fifties with HIV. The rearrangement links TRBV14 to TRBJ2-7, with 8 bases fitting TRBD1. The CDR3 here is CASRRTGLNEQYF. DNA of the CDR3: TGTGCCAGCAGGAGGACAGGGTTGAACGAGCAGTACTTC. The full variable domain, in which reference TRBV14 and TRBJ2-7 provide the parts outside the CDR3, is EAGVTQFPSHSVIEKGQTVTLRCDPISGHDNLYWYRRVMGKEIKFLLHFVKESKQDESGMPNNRFLAERTGGTYSTLKVQPAELEDSGVYFCASRRTGLNEQYFGPGTRLTVT.